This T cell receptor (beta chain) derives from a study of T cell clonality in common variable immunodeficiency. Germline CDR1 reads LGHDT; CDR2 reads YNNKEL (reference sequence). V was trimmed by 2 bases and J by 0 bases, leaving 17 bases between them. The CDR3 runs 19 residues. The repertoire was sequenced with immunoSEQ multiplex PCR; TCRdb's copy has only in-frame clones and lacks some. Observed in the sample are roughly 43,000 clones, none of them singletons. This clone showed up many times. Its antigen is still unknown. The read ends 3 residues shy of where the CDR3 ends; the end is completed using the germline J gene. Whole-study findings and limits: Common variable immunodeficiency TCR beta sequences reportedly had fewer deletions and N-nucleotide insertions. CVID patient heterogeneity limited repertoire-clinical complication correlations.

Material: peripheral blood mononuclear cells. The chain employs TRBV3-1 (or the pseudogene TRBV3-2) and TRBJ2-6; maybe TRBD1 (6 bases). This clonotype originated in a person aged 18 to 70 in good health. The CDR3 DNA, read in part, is TGTGCCAGCAGCCAAAATTTCGGACAGTTCTTCTCTGGGGCCAACGTC. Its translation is CASSQNFGQFFSGANV. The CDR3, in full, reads CASSQNFGQFFSGANVLTF.